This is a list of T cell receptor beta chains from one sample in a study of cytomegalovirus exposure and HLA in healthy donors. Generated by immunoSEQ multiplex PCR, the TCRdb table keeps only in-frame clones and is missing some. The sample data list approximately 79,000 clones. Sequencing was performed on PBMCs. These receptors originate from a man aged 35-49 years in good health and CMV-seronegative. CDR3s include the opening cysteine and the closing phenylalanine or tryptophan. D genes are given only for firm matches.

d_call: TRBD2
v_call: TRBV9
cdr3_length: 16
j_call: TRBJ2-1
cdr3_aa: CASSAQSGSSYNEQFF
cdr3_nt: TGTGCCAGCAGCGCCCAGAGCGGGAGCTCCTACAATGAGCAGTTCTTC

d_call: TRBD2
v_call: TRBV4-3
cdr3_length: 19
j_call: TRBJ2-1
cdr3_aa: CASSQGWPNYAGGPNEQFF
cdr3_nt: TGCGCCAGCAGCCAAGGGTGGCCCAATTATGCGGGGGGGCCCAATGAGCAGTTCTTC

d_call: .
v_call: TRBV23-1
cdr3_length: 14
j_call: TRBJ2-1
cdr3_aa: CASGIGSDSGEQFF
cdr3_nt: TGCGCCAGCGGGATAGGAAGCGACAGTGGTGAGCAGTTCTTC

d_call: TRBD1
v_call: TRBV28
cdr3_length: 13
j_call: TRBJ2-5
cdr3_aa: CASRDRGRETQYF
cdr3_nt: TGTGCCAGCAGAGACAGGGGGCGAGAGACCCAGTACTTC

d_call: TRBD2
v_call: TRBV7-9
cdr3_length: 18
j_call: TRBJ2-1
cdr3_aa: CASSFEAGGRSSYNEQFF
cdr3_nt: TGTGCCAGCAGCTTTGAAGCGGGGGGCAGGAGCTCCTACAATGAGCAGTTCTTC

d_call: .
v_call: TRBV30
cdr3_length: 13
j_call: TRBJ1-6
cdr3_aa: CAWKQGSNSPLHF
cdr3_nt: TGTGCCTGGAAACAGGGTAGTAATTCACCCCTCCACTTT

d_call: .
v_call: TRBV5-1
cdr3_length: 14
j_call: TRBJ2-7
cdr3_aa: CASSLSPSVNEQYF
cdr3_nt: TGCGCCAGCAGCTTGAGTCCCAGCGTAAACGAGCAGTACTTC

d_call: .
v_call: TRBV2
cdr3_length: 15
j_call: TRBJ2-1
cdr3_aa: CATEIIAGFHNEQFF
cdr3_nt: TGTGCCACCGAGATAATTGCGGGATTCCACAATGAGCAGTTCTTC

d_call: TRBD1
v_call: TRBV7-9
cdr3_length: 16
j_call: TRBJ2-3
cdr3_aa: CASSLDGRGRGDTQYF
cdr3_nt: TGTGCCAGCAGCTTAGACGGCAGGGGGCGAGGAGATACGCAGTATTTT

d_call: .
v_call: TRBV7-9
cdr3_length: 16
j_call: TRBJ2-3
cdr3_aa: CASSLIGDKATDTQYF
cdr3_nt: TGTGCCAGCAGCTTAATTGGCGACAAAGCCACAGATACGCAGTATTTT

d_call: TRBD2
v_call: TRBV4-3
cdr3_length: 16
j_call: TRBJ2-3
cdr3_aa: CASSHNSGGAKDTQYF
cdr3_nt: TGCGCCAGCAGCCACAATAGCGGGGGGGCTAAAGATACGCAGTATTTT

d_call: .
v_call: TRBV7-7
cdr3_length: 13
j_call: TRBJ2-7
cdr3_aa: CASSYGPRDEQYF
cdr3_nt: TGTGCCAGCAGCTACGGGCCGAGGGACGAGCAGTACTTC

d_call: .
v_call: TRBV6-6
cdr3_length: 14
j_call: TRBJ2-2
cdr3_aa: CASRIGPNTGELFF
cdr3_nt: TGTGCCAGCCGAATTGGCCCGAACACCGGGGAGCTGTTTTTT

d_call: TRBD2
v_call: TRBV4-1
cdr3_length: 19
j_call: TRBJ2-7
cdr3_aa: CASSQAGLAGGHISYEQYF
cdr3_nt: TGCGCCAGCAGCCAAGCAGGACTAGCGGGGGGCCACATATCCTACGAGCAGTACTTC

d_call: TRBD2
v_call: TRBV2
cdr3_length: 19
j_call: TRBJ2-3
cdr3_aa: CASSDSSRGAFLGTDTQYF
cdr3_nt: TGTGCCAGCAGTGACTCGTCGCGGGGGGCGTTTTTGGGCACAGATACGCAGTATTTT

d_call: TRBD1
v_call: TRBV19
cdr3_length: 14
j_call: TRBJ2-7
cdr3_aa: CASSGTGGSHEQYF
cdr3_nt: TGTGCCAGTAGTGGAACAGGGGGCTCACACGAGCAGTACTTC

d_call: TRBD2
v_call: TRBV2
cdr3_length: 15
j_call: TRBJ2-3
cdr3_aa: CASRQLAASTDTQYF
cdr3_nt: TGTGCCAGCAGGCAACTAGCGGCTTCCACAGATACGCAGTATTTT

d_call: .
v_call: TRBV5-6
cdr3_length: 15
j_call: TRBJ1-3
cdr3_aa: CASSLVRGTGNTIYF
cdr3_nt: TGTGCCAGCAGCTTGGTTCGGGGGACGGGAAACACCATATATTTT

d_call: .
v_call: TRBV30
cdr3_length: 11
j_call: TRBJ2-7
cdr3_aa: CAWSAGYEQYF
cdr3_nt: TGTGCCTGGAGTGCAGGTTACGAGCAGTACTTC

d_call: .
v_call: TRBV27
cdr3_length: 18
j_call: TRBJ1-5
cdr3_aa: CASSSASGTLYSNQPQHF
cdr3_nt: TGTGCCAGCAGTTCCGCCTCAGGTACACTCTATAGCAATCAGCCCCAGCATTTT

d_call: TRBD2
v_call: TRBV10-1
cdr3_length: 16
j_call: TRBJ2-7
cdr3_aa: CASSATSGDYSYEQYF
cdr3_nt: TGCGCCAGCAGTGCGACTAGCGGGGATTACTCCTACGAGCAGTACTTC

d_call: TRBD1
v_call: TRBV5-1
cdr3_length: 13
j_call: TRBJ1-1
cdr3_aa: CASSIQGGTEAFF
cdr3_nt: TGCGCCAGCAGCATACAGGGGGGGACTGAAGCTTTCTTT

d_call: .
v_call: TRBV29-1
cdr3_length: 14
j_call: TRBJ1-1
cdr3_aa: CSVEDSQGGAEAFF
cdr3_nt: TGCAGCGTTGAAGATTCCCAGGGTGGGGCTGAAGCTTTCTTT

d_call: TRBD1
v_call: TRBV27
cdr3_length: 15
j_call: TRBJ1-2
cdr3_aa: CASSPGTGANYGYTF
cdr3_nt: TGTGCCAGCAGTCCGGGGACAGGGGCAAACTATGGCTACACCTTC

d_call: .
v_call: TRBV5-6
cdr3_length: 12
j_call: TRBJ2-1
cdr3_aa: CASSLRANEQFF
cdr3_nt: TGTGCCAGCAGCTTGCGAGCGAATGAGCAGTTCTTC

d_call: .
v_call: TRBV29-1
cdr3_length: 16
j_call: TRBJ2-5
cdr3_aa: CSVAIGLADPQETQYF
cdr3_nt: TGCAGCGTTGCTATCGGTCTAGCAGATCCCCAAGAGACCCAGTACTTC

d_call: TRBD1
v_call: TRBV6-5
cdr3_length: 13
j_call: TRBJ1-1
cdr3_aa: CASSRQGVTEAFF
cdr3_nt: TGTGCCAGCAGTCGACAGGGAGTCACTGAAGCTTTCTTT

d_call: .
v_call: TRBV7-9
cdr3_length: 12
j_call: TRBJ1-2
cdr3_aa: CASSSAGRGYTF
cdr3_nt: TGTGCCAGCAGCTCGGCAGGAAGAGGCTACACCTTC

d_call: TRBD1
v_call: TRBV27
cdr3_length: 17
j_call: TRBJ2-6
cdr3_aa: CASRKGQALSGANVLTF
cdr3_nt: TGTGCCAGCAGGAAGGGACAGGCCCTCTCTGGGGCCAACGTCCTGACTTTC

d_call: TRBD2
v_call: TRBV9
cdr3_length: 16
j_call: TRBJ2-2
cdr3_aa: CASSVVPSGNTGELFF
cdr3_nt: TGTGCCAGCAGCGTAGTTCCTAGCGGGAACACCGGGGAGCTGTTTTTT

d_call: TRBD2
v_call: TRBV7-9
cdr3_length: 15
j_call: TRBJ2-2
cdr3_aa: CASSSQAGGVGELFF
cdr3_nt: TGTGCCAGCAGCTCGCAAGCGGGAGGGGTCGGGGAGCTGTTTTTT

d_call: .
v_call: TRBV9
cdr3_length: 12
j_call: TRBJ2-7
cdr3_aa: CASSVGQERQYF
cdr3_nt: TGTGCCAGCAGCGTAGGTCAGGAACGGCAGTACTTC

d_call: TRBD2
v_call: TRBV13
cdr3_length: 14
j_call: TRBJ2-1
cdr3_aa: CASSPSGGVNEQFF
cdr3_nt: TGTGCCAGCAGCCCTAGCGGGGGGGTCAATGAGCAGTTCTTC

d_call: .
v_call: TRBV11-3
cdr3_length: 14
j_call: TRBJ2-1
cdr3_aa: CASSPNMGRNEQFF
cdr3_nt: TGTGCCAGCAGCCCAAACATGGGCAGGAATGAGCAGTTCTTC

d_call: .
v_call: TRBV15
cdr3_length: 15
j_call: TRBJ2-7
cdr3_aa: CATSRVRGSTYEQYF
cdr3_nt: TGTGCCACCAGCAGAGTTCGAGGATCTACCTACGAGCAGTACTTC

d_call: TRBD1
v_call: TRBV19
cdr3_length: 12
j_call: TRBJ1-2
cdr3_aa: CASRRDSYGYTF
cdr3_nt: TGTGCCAGTAGGAGGGACAGCTATGGCTACACCTTC

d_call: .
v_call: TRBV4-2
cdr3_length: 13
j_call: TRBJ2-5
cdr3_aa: CASSQDPVQTQYF
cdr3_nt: TGTGCCAGCAGCCAAGATCCTGTCCAGACCCAGTACTTC

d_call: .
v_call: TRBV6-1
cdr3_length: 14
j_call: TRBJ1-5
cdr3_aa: CASKPGTYNQPQHF
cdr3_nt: TGTGCCAGCAAGCCAGGGACATACAATCAGCCCCAGCATTTT

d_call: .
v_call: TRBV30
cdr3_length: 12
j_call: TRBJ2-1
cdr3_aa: CACKDSYNEQFF
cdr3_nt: TGTGCCTGTAAGGACAGTTACAATGAGCAGTTCTTC

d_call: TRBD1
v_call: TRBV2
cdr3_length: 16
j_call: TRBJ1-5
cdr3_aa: CASSERVQGASQPQHF
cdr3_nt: TGTGCCAGCAGTGAACGGGTACAGGGGGCGTCTCAGCCCCAGCATTTT

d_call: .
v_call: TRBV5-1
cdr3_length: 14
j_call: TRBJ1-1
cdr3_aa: CASSLTPPSEEAFF
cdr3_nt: TGCGCCAGCAGCCTGACTCCCCCTTCCGAGGAAGCTTTCTTT

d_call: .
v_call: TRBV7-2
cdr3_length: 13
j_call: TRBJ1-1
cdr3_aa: CASSSRRGAEAFF
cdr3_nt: TGTGCCAGCAGCTCCCGACGGGGGGCTGAAGCTTTCTTT

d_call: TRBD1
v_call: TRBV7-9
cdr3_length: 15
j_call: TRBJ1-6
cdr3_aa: CASSSFRDRLPPLHF
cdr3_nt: TGTGCCAGCAGCTCCTTCCGGGACAGGTTGCCACCCCTCCACTTT

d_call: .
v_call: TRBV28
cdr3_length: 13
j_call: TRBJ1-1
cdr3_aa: CATSRQLGTEAFF
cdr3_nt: TGTGCCACCTCTAGACAGCTGGGCACTGAAGCTTTCTTT

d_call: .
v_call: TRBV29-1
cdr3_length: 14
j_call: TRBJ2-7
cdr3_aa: CSVEDRGNDYEQYF
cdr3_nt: TGCAGCGTTGAAGATCGGGGGAACGACTACGAGCAGTACTTC

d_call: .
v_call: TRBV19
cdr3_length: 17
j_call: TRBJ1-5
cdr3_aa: CASRGDDILYSNQPQHF
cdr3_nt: TGTGCCAGTAGGGGAGACGATATCCTATATAGCAATCAGCCCCAGCATTTT

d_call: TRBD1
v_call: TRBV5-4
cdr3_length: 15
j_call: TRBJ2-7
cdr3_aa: CASSLGTGLSYEQYF
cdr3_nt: TGTGCCAGCAGCTTGGGGACAGGCTTAAGCTACGAGCAGTACTTC

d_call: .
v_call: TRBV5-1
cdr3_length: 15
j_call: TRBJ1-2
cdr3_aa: CASSLMAAADYGYTF
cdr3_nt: TGCGCCAGCAGCTTGATGGCGGCGGCCGATTATGGCTACACCTTC

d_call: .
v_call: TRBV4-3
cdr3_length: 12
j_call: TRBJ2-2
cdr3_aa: CASSHNFGELFF
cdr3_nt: TGCGCCAGCAGCCATAATTTCGGGGAGCTGTTTTTT

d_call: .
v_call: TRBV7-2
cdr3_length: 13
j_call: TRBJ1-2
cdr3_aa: CASSLVQGYGYTF
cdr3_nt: TGTGCCAGCAGCTTAGTTCAGGGTTATGGCTACACCTTC

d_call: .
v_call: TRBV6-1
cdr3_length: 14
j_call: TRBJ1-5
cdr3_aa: CASSEGGVGQPQHF
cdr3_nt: TGTGCCAGCAGTGAAGGGGGGGTTGGTCAGCCCCAGCATTTT

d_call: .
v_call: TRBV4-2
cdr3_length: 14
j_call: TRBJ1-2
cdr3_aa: CASSQDLAGRGYTF
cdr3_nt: TGTGCCAGCAGCCAAGACTTGGCAGGCCGTGGCTACACCTTC

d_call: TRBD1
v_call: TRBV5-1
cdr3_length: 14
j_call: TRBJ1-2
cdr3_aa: CASSLRQGADGYTF
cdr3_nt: TGCGCCAGCAGCTTGCGACAGGGAGCGGATGGCTACACCTTC

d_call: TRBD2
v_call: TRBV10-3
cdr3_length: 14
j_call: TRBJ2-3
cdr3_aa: CAISLAGYTDTQYF
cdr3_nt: TGTGCCATCAGCTTAGCGGGGTACACAGATACGCAGTATTTT

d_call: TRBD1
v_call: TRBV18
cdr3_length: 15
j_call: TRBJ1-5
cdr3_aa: CASSPQGAESQPQHF
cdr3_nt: TGTGCCAGCTCACCACAGGGGGCGGAAAGTCAGCCCCAGCATTTT